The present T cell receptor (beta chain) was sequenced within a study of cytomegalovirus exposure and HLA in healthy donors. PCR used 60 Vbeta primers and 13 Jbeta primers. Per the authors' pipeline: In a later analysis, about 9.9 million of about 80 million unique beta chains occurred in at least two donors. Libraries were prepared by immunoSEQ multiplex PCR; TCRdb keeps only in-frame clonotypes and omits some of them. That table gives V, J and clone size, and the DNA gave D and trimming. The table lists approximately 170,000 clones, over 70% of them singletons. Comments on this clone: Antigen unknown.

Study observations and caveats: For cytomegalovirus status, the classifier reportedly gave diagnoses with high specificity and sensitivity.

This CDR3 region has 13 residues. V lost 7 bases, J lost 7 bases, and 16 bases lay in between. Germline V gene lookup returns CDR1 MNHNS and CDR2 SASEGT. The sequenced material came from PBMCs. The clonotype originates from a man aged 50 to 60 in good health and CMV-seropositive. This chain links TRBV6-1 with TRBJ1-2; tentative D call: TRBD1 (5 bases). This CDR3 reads CASIPPGMGGYTF. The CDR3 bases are TGTGCCAGCATCCCCCCAGGGATGGGTGGCTACACCTTC.